The 26 T cell receptor beta chains below were found in one sample sequenced in a study of blood T cell repertoires in COVID-19 (dated by TCRdb to between 2020 and 2021). The library was obtained by the immunoSEQ multiplex PCR assay. As stored in TCRdb, this immuneACCESS dataset retains in-frame rearrangements with V and J assigned. A fraction of the clones does not appear; measured against another copy, unresolved V genes explain less than half of the discrepancy, and the remainder lacks a known reason. The sample data list 450,000 or so clones, and 70% to 90% of these were observed just once. The top ten clonotypes cover 0.65% to 1% of the sample. Sequencing was carried out using peripheral blood. These receptor sequences come from a man aged 18 to 29 with COVID-19, enrolled during active disease.

J is TRBJ1-1 and V is TRBV29-1; TRBD1 agrees at 10 bases. This CDR3 comprises 14 residues. The trim removed 4 bases at V and 10 bases at J, leaving 12 bases unmatched. CDR1 is SQVTM, CDR2 ANQGSEA, per germline. This CDR3 is CSVAPRDRGLGAFF. The CDR3 coding sequence is TGCAGCGTTGCCCCCCGGGACAGGGGTTTAGGAGCTTTCTTT.

The rearrangement uses TRBV18 and TRBJ1-1; D ambiguous. Trimming left V 3 bases short and J 8 bases short, with 22 bases between. CDR1 is KGHSH, CDR2 LQKENI, per germline. The CDR3 is 16 amino acids. This CDR3 is CASSPLPGSGFEEAFF. CDR3 DNA: TGTGCCAGCTCACCCCTTCCTGGCTCCGGGTTCGAGGAAGCTTTCTTT.

The V gene is TRBV20-1, the J gene TRBJ2-1, with 7 bases aligning to TRBD1. CDR3 size: 13 residues. CDR1 is DFQATT, CDR2 SNEGSKA, per germline (reference sequence). The V segment lost 3 bases and the J segment 12 bases; nucleotides outside the gene matches: 11. The CDR3 DNA reads as TGCAGTGCTAGTAGAGGGGGCGCTGAATGGCAGTTCTTC. Its protein product is CSASRGGAEWQFF.

CDR3 in DNA: TGCGCCAGCAGTGAGTCGCACACACTAGCGGGTTACAATGAGCAGTTCTTC. Its translation is CASSESHTLAGYNEQFF. V usage is TRBV10-2 and J usage is TRBJ2-1; 9 nucleotides agree with TRBD2. This CDR3 has 17 amino acids. CDR1 and CDR2 (germline): WSHSY, SAAADI. V lost 0 bases, J lost 4 bases, and 7 bases stayed unmatched.

The rearrangement joins TRBV5-4 to TRBJ2-1, with D perhaps TRBD2 (5 bases). Trimming removed 3 bases from V and 2 bases from J, with 15 bases in between. CDR3 length equals 16 residues. Germline V gives CDR1 SGHNT, CDR2 YYREEE (reference sequence). CDR3 coding DNA: TGTGCCAGCAGCTCTGGACTCTCGGTCGCCTACAATGAGCAGTTCTTC. Protein: CASSSGLSVAYNEQFF.

The rearrangement joins TRBV24-1 to TRBJ2-7; weak D call: TRBD2 (6 bases). Trimming stripped 2 bases from V and 5 bases from J, with 9 bases between. Germline V gene sequence: CDR1 KGHDR, CDR2 SFDVKD. This CDR3 comprises 13 residues. CDR3: CATSDSWEDEQYF. The CDR3, as DNA: TGTGCCACCAGTGATTCGTGGGAGGACGAGCAGTACTTC.

This chain joins TRBV3-1 (or the pseudogene TRBV3-2) and TRBJ2-7; D is perhaps TRBD2 (6 bases). Germline values: CDR1 LGHDT, CDR2 YNNKEL (reference sequence). CDR3 size: 13 residues. Trimming cost V 4 bases and J 2 bases, with 9 bases left between them. The CDR3 sequence: CASSLEGPYEQYF. DNA of the CDR3: TGTGCCAGCAGCCTGGAGGGACCCTACGAGCAGTACTTC.

V gene TRBV6-5 combines with J gene TRBJ2-2, with 7 positions matching TRBD2. The CDR3 consists of 14 residues. Germline V gene sequence: CDR1 MNHEY, CDR2 SVGAGI. After removal of 8 bases from V and 7 bases from J, the junction contained 10 bases not matched to a gene. This CDR3 is CASSWEGKDGELFF. In DNA, the CDR3 is TGTGCCAGCTCCTGGGAGGGCAAGGACGGGGAGCTGTTTTTT.

The chain is built from TRBV24-1 and TRBJ1-5, with 9 bases aligning to TRBD1. Trimming cost V 2 bases and J 4 bases; bases outside gene matches: 8. The CDR3 covers 17 residues. Germline V gene data show CDR1 as KGHDR and CDR2 as SFDVKD. CDR3 residues: CATSDSGTGKPNQPQHF. The DNA for the CDR3 is TGTGCCACCAGTGATTCCGGGACAGGGAAGCCAAATCAGCCCCAGCATTTT.

The genes are TRBV2 and TRBJ1-2; 7 bases match TRBD1. CDR1 and CDR2 (germline): SNHLY, FYNNEI. Unmatched junction bases numbered 17, after V lost 10 bases and J lost 3 bases. CDR3 length: 16 amino acids. The CDR3 reads CATQKTGSSRDYGYTF. In nucleotides, the CDR3 is TGTGCCACCCAAAAGACAGGGTCGAGTAGAGACTATGGCTACACCTTC.

The rearrangement uses TRBV7-8 and TRBJ2-3; TRBD2 agrees at 15 bases. J was trimmed by 0 bases and V by 5 bases; bases with no gene match: 6. Looked up from germline, CDR1 is SGHVS and CDR2 is FQNEAQ. This CDR3 has 18 residues. The CDR3 DNA is TGTGCCAGCAGCCTTGGACTAGCGGGGGGGTCTAGCACAGATACGCAGTATTTT. Amino acids: CASSLGLAGGSSTDTQYF.

The J gene is TRBJ2-7, the V gene TRBV7-9; a weak D match, TRBD1 (5 bases). Germline values: CDR1 SEHNR, CDR2 FQNEAQ (reference sequence). The CDR3 length is 11 residues. V was cut by 2 bases and J by 8 bases, with 7 bases left in between. CDR3 region: CASSLRGQQYF. Written as DNA, the CDR3 is TGTGCCAGCAGCTTAAGGGGTCAGCAGTACTTC. The entire variable domain, with the rest obtained from reference TRBV7-9 and TRBJ2-7, is as follows: DTGVSQNPRHKITKRGQNVTFRCDPISEHNRLYWYRQTLGQGPEFLTYFQNEAQLEKSRLLSDRFSAERPKGSFSTLEIQRTEQGDSAMYLCASSLRGQQYFGPGTRLTVT.

This rearrangement joins TRBV2 to TRBJ1-2; D unclear. The germline gives CDR1 SNHLY, CDR2 FYNNEI. With 4 bases removed from V and 6 bases from J, the gap between germline ends came to 18 bases. The CDR3 covers 15 residues. The CDR3 sequence: CASSVRERGKDGYTF. In DNA form, the CDR3 reads TGTGCCAGCAGTGTAAGGGAAAGAGGGAAAGATGGCTACACCTTC.

The chain uses TRBV27 and TRBJ2-7, with a tentative D call TRBD1 (5 bases). V was cut by 0 bases and J by 6 bases, with 9 bases left in between. The CDR3 is made up of 13 amino acids. Germline CDR1 reads MNHEY; CDR2 reads SMNVEV (reference sequence). CDR3 region: CASSLSQTAEQYF. The CDR3 region has the DNA TGTGCCAGCAGTTTATCCCAGACAGCCGAGCAGTACTTC.

The chain uses TRBV18 and TRBJ1-4, with 9 bases matching TRBD1. CDR3 size: 12 residues. V was clipped by 6 bases and J by 11 bases; unmatched bases: 4. Germline values: CDR1 KGHSH, CDR2 LQKENI. In DNA form, the CDR3 reads TGTGCCAGCTCGCGGACAGGGGAGAAACTGTTTTTT. This translates into CASSRTGEKLFF.

The gene calls are TRBV3-1 (or the pseudogene TRBV3-2) and TRBJ2-2; 8 bases fit TRBD1. Germline CDR1 and CDR2: LGHDT and YNNKEL (reference sequence). V lost 7 bases to trimming and J lost 4 bases; unmatched junction nucleotides: 5. The CDR3 has 14 amino acids. The CDR3 reads CASNRQGSTGELFF. The CDR3 DNA is TGTGCCAGCAACCGACAGGGGAGCACCGGGGAGCTGTTTTTT.

V usage is TRBV2 and J usage is TRBJ1-5, with 11 bases lining up with TRBD1. Germline V gives CDR1 SNHLY, CDR2 FYNNEI. The CDR3 is made up of 13 amino acids. V lost 6 bases to trimming and J lost 6 bases; unmatched junction nucleotides: 1. Here the CDR3 reads CASRGQGAQPQHF. The CDR3 DNA is TGTGCCAGCAGAGGACAGGGGGCTCAGCCCCAGCATTTT.

V is TRBV9 and J is TRBJ2-2; perhaps TRBD1 as D (6 bases). V gave up 4 bases and J gave up 7 bases, with 14 bases separating them. The germline V gene has CDR1 SGDLS and CDR2 YYNGEE. The CDR3 loop spans 14 amino acids. Written as DNA, the CDR3 is TGTGCCAGCAGCATCCCACTCAGGGGCGGGGAGCTGTTTTTT. Translating gives CASSIPLRGGELFF.

This sequence joins TRBV4-1 and TRBJ2-1; TRBD2 matches 7 bases. There are 16 residues in the CDR3. Germline V gene lookup returns CDR1 MGHRA and CDR2 YSYEKL. V gave up 3 bases and J gave up 5 bases; unmatched junction bases: 10. The CDR3 reads CASSHGRGLGNNEQFF. CDR3 sequence (DNA): TGCGCCAGCAGCCATGGCCGTGGACTAGGGAACAATGAGCAGTTCTTC.

The chain links TRBV11-3 to TRBJ1-2; the D gene is possibly TRBD1 (6 bases). V was trimmed by 4 bases and J by 0 bases, leaving 9 bases between them. Per germline, CDR1 SGHNT and CDR2 YENEEA. This CDR3 has 14 residues. Written as DNA, the CDR3 is TGTGCCAGCAGCTCAAACAGGGCTAACTATGGCTACACCTTC. Residues: CASSSNRANYGYTF.

The chain joins TRBV24-1 to TRBJ1-2; the match to TRBD1 covers 9 bases. This CDR3 region has 12 residues. With 7 bases clipped from V and 4 bases from J, the junction kept 0 bases outside the gene matches. Looked up from germline, CDR1 is KGHDR and CDR2 is SFDVKD. The CDR3 DNA is TGTGCCACCAGGGGACAGGGCTATGGCTACACCTTC. As protein: CATRGQGYGYTF.

The J gene is TRBJ2-5, the V gene TRBV7-2, with D maybe TRBD1 (5 bases). The ends were cut back, 5 bases at V and 6 bases at J, with 16 bases in the middle. The V gene's germline CDR1 is SGHTA and CDR2 FQGNSA. The CDR3 totals 14 residues. The chain's CDR3 is CASSPDSGLKTQYF. The CDR3 DNA is TGTGCCAGCAGCCCCGACAGTGGGCTGAAGACCCAGTACTTC.

The chain joins TRBV18 to TRBJ2-1; 11 bases agree with TRBD2. The ends lost 6 bases at V and 4 bases at J; junction bases unmatched: 8. CDR3 size: 16 residues. CDR1 KGHSH and CDR2 LQKENI come from the germline V gene. CDR3 loop: CASSLIAGGIYNEQFF. The CDR3 DNA reads as TGTGCCAGCTCCCTCATAGCGGGGGGGATTTACAATGAGCAGTTCTTC. Drawing the rest from reference TRBV18 and TRBJ2-1, the complete variable domain is NAGVMQNPRHLVRRRGQEARLRCSPMKGHSHVYWYRQLPEEGLKFMVYLQKENIIDESGMPKERFSAEFPKEGPSILRIQQVVRGDSAAYFCASSLIAGGIYNEQFFGPGTRLTVL.

J is TRBJ2-7 and V is TRBV2; D is possibly TRBD2 (5 bases). The CDR3 covers 13 residues. Trimming removed 6 bases at V and 0 bases at J, with 9 bases between. Germline V lookup: CDR1 SNHLY, CDR2 FYNNEI. The CDR3 region is CASSPGSSYEQYF. CDR3 sequence (DNA): TGTGCCAGCAGCCCGGGGAGCTCCTACGAGCAGTACTTC.

The V gene is TRBV3-1 (or the pseudogene TRBV3-2), the J gene TRBJ1-2; 7 bases match TRBD1. The germline V gene has CDR1 LGHDT and CDR2 YNNKEL (reference sequence). The CDR3 runs 15 residues. V lost 4 bases to trimming and J lost 0 bases; unmatched junction nucleotides: 5. As DNA, the CDR3 is TGTGCCAGCAGCCCAGGGACAGCCGCTAACTATGGCTACACCTTC. It is translated as CASSPGTAANYGYTF.

The rearrangement uses TRBV6-1 and TRBJ2-7, with 9 bases matching TRBD2. The V segment lost 0 bases and the J segment 3 bases; nucleotides outside the gene matches: 3. CDR1 and CDR2 (germline): MNHNS, SASEGT. This CDR3 is 15 amino acids long. The chain's CDR3 is CASSEAGGRGYEQYF. CDR3 in DNA: TGTGCCAGCAGTGAAGCTGGCGGGAGGGGCTACGAGCAGTACTTC.